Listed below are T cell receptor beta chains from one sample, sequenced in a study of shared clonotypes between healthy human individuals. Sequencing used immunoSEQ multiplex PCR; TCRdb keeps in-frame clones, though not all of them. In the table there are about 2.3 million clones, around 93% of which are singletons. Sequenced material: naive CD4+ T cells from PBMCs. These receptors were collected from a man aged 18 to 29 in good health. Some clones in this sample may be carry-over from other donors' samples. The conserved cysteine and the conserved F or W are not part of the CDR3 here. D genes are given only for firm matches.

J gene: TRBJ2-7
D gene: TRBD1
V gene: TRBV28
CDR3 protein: ASRVSGQGSEQY

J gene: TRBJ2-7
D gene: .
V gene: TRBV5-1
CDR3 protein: ASSPQPRTADEQY

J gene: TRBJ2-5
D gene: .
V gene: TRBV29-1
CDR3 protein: SVENPQETQY

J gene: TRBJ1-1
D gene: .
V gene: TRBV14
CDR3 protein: ASSQVGTEAF

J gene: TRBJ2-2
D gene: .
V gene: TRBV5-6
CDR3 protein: ASSKPPTANTGELF

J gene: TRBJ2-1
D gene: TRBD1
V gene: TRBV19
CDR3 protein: ASSTDRGQDYNEQF

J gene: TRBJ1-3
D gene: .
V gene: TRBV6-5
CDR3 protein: ASSYTDAATIY

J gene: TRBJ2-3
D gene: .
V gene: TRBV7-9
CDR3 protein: ASSLPGTQY

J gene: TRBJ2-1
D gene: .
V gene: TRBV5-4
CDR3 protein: ASSLEEGIYNEQF

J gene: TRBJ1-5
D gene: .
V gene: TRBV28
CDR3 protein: ASQPGGNQPQH

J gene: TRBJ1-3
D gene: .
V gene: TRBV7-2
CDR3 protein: ASSLAILGNTIY

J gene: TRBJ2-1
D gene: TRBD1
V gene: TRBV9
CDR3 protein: ASSVVDRVTNEQF

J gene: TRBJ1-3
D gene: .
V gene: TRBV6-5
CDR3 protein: ASRGAREGNTIY

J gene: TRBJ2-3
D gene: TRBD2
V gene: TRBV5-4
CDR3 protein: ASSWGGLAGSDTQY

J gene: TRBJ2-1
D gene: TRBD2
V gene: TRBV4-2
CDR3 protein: ASSRDTGTSGRVYNEQF

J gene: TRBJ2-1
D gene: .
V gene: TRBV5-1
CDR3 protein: ASSLEPQTYNEQF

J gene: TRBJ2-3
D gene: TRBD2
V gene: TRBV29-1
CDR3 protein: SEALAGGDTQY

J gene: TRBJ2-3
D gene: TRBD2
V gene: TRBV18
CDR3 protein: ASSPIAGSSTDTQY

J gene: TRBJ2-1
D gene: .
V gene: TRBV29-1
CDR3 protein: SVGKLLGNNEQF

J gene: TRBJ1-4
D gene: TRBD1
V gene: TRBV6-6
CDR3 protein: ASSYRGGGNEKLF

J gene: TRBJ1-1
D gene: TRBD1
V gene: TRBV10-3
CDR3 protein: ATLGQGRATEAF

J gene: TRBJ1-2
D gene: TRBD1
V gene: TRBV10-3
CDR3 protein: AIGDRVNGYT

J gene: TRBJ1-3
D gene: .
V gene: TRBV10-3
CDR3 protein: ATGGRGDSGNTIY

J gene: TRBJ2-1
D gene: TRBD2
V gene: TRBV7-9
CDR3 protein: ASSLRGLAPFYNEQF

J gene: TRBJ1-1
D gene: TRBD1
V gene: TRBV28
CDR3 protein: ASNRGRIAEAF

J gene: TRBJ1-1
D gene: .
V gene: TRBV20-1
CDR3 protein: SAKGWPEAF

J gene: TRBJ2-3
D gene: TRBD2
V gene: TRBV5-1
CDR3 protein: ASSLGSGRPDTQY

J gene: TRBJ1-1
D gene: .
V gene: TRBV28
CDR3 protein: ASSFQGLNTEAF

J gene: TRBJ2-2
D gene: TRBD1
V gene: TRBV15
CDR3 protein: ATSREGLRQGLVRGNTGELF

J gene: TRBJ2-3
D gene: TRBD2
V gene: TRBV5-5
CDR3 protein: ASSAPGLAINTQY

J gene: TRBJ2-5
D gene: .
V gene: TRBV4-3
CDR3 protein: ASSQTYSGETQY

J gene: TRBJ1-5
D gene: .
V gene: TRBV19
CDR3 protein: ASSMVAKNNQPQH

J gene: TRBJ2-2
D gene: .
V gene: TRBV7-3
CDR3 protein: ASSLTRGTGELF

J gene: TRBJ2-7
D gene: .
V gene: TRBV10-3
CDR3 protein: AISEYRIEGEQY

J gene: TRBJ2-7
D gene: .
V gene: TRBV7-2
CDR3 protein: ASSLGVAPYEQY

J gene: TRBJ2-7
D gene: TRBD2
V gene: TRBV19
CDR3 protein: ASSPLLAGVYEQY

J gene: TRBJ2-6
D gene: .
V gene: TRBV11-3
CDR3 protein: ASSLERGPGANVLT

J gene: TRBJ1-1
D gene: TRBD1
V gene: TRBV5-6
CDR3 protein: ASSPTGQGETEAF

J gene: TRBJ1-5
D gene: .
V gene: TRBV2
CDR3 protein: ASSELSTRVGKQPQH

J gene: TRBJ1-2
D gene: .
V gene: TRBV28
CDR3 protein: ASGWRVYGYT

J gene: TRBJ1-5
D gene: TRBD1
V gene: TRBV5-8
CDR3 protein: ASSKDRPTTQPQH